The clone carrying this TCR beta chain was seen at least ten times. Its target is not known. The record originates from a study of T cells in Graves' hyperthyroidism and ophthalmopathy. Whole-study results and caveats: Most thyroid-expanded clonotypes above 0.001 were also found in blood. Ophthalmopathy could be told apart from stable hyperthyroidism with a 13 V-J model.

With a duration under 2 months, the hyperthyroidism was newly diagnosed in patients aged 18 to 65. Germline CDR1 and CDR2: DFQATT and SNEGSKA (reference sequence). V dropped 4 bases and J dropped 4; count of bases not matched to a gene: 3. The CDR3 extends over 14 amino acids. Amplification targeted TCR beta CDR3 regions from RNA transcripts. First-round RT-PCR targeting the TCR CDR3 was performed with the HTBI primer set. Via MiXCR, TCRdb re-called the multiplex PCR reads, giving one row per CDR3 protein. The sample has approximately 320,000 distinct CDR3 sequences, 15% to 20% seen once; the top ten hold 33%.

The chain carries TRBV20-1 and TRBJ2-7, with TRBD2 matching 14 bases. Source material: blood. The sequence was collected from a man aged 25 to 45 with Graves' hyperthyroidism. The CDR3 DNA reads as TGCAGTGCTATGACTAGCGGGAGGGGGTACGAGCAGTACTTC. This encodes CSAMTSGRGYEQYF.